These T cell receptor beta chains were read from a single sample in a study of T cell responses to AZD1222 COVID-19 vaccine. The repertoire was sequenced with immunoSEQ multiplex PCR; TCRdb's copy has only in-frame clones and lacks some. The sample yields about 150,000 clones, about 86% seen once. The sequenced sample was peripheral blood, obtained 28 days after the second AZD1222 dose. These receptors originate from an adult who received the AZD1222 COVID-19 vaccine. The CDR3 runs from the conserved cysteine through the conserved F or W. The D gene is left open where the match is weak. Rows give clone size only sometimes, using once, few, many, or a class for an expanded clone.

>TRBJ1-2|TRBV7-9|once|NA
TGTGCCAGCAGCTTAGGTCAGCCACGCTATGGCTACACCTTC
CASSLGQPRYGYTF
>TRBJ2-7|TRBV2|NA|NA
TGTGCCAGCAGTGAAGCGCAGTGGGGGGAATACGAGCAGTACTTC
CASSEAQWGEYEQYF
>TRBJ2-3|TRBV7-2|NA|TRBD2
TGTGCCAGCAGCTTAGTGAGCGGGGCGGATACGCAGTATTTT
CASSLVSGADTQYF
>TRBJ2-5|TRBV5-1|NA|NA
TGCGCCAGCAGCTTGGGAACACAAGAGACCCAGTACTTC
CASSLGTQETQYF
>TRBJ2-4|TRBV5-6|NA|TRBD2
TGTGCCAGCAGCCCGGCCCCGGGAGGGCCTCGGAAAAACATTCAGTACTTC
CASSPAPGGPRKNIQYF
>TRBJ2-1|TRBV5-6|NA|NA
TGTGCCAGCAGCTCCACCTCTAGTGGGGTATACAATGAGCAGTTCTTC
CASSSTSSGVYNEQFF
>TRBJ1-3|TRBV12-3/TRBV12-4|NA|NA
TGTGCCAGCAGCACGGTATCTGGAAACACCATATATTTT
CASSTVSGNTIYF
>TRBJ2-7|TRBV4-1|NA|NA
TGCGCCAGCAGCCAAGGTAACCGTTACGAGCAGTACTTC
CASSQGNRYEQYF
>TRBJ1-2|TRBV29-1|NA|NA
TGCAGCGTTGAAGAAAGGAATGAGTATGGCTACACCTTC
CSVEERNEYGYTF
>TRBJ1-5|TRBV5-6|NA|TRBD1
TGTGCCAGCACCGACCGGACAGGGGTTCAGCCCCAGCATTTT
CASTDRTGVQPQHF
>TRBJ2-4|TRBV23-1|NA|TRBD2
TGCGCCAGCAGTCAATATTGGCTAGCGGTTTCCAAAAACATTCAGTACTTC
CASSQYWLAVSKNIQYF
>TRBJ2-1|TRBV20-1|NA|NA
TGCAGTGCTAGACAGGCGGATCGGCAGTTCTTC
CSARQADRQFF
>TRBJ2-2|TRBV10-1|NA|NA
TGCGCCAGCAGTACCAGGGATGGAGGAGGGGAGCTGTTTTTT
CASSTRDGGGELFF
>TRBJ1-3|TRBV29-1|NA|TRBD1
TGCAGCGTGGCCCGGGACAGCTCTGGAAACACCATATATTTT
CSVARDSSGNTIYF
>TRBJ1-5|TRBV7-2|NA|NA
TGTGCCAGCAGCCCGGGTAATCAGCCCCAGCATTTT
CASSPGNQPQHF
>TRBJ1-4|TRBV25-1|NA|NA
TGTGCCAGCAGTGAAGGAGTGGTGGGGAATGAAAAACTGTTTTTT
CASSEGVVGNEKLFF
>TRBJ2-7|TRBV7-9|NA|NA
TGTGCCAGCAGCTTCTACAGCCAAACCTACGAGCAGTACTTC
CASSFYSQTYEQYF
>TRBJ1-5|TRBV5-6|NA|NA
TGTGCCAGCAGCTTGCGGCTAGGGGGGCTCGGCAATCAGCCCCAGCATTTT
CASSLRLGGLGNQPQHF
>TRBJ2-5|TRBV13|NA|TRBD2
TGTGCCAGCAGCTTGAGGGAGGGGCATGAGACCCAGTACTTC
CASSLREGHETQYF
>TRBJ2-6|TRBV5-1|NA|TRBD1
TGCGCCAGCAGCCCAAGGACAGGGGCCTCTTCTGGGGCCAACGTCCTGACTTTC
CASSPRTGASSGANVLTF
>TRBJ2-2|TRBV7-9|NA|NA
TGTGCCAGCAGCTTAGTAATAAACACCGGGGAGCTGTTTTTT
CASSLVINTGELFF
>TRBJ2-1|TRBV5-8|NA|NA
TGTGCCAGCAGCTTGTACAGGCATGTCGATGAGCAGTTCTTC
CASSLYRHVDEQFF
>TRBJ2-7|TRBV5-1|NA|NA
NA
CASSLVGAGAYF
>TRBJ1-1|TRBV9|NA|NA
TGTGCCAGCAGCCTCCTCGGGGTGAACACTGAAGCTTTCTTT
CASSLLGVNTEAFF
>TRBJ2-7|TRBV4-1|few|NA
TGCGCCAGCAGCCATGGACAGACCTACGAGCAGTACTTC
CASSHGQTYEQYF
>TRBJ2-1|TRBV14|few|NA
TGTGCCAGCAGCCAAGTGAGTGGCCTCGCCAGTGAGCAGTTCTTC
CASSQVSGLASEQFF
>TRBJ2-7|TRBV5-1|NA|TRBD1
TGCGCCAGCACCCGATCAGGGGGACCCTACGAGCAGTACTTC
CASTRSGGPYEQYF
>TRBJ2-1|TRBV5-5|NA|TRBD2
TGTGCCAGTTTCCTAGCGGGGGGAGATGAGCAGTTCTTC
CASFLAGGDEQFF
>TRBJ2-1|TRBV9|NA|TRBD2
TGTGCCAGCTCCATAGGCGGGAGGGACTCCTACAATGAGCAGTTCTTC
CASSIGGRDSYNEQFF